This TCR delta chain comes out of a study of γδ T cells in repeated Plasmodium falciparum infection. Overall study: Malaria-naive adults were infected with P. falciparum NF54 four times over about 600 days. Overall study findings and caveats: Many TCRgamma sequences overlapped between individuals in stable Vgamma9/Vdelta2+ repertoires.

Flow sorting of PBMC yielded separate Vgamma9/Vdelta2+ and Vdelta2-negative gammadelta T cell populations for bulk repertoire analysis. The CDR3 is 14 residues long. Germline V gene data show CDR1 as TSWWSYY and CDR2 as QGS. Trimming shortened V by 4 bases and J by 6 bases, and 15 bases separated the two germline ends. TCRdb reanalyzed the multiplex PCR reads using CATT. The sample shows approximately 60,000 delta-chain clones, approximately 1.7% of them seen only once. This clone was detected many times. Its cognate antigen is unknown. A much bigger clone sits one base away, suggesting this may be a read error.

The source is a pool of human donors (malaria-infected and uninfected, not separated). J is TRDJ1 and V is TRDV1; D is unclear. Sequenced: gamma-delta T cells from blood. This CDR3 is CALGVSSWVYKLIF. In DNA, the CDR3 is TGTGCTCTTGGGGTCTCTTCGTGGGTCTATAAACTCATCTTT.